The 32 T cell receptor beta chains below were found in one sample sequenced in a study of patients and donors after allogeneic stem cell transplantation. TCRdb used MiXCR to reprocess the RT-PCR reads, holding one entry per CDR3 protein. Here the sample spans 85,000 to 90,000 distinct CDR3 sequences, about 48% being singletons. Sequenced sample: blood, either unsorted or a sorted T cell fraction (not recorded which). The receptors originated from a human donor who was either an allogeneic HSCT recipient or a stem cell or donor lymphocyte infusion donor (not recorded which). It is not recorded whose cells these are; they may come from a transplant donor.

This clonotype was observed a handful of times. The V and J genes are TRBV24-1 and TRBJ1-1; no firm D call. Deletions cut 4 bases from V and 5 bases from J, with 10 bases between. Germline V gives CDR1 KGHDR, CDR2 SFDVKD. CDR3 length equals 13 residues. CDR3 sequence reads: CATSENSYTEAFF. DNA for the CDR3: TGTGCCACCAGTGAGAACAGTTATACTGAAGCTTTCTTT.

The V call is TRBV20-1, the J call TRBJ1-5; D is unresolved. Germline values: CDR1 DFQATT, CDR2 SNEGSKA (reference sequence). V dropped 7 bases and J dropped 0 bases, with 19 bases sitting between them. There are 16 residues in the CDR3. The CDR3 bases are TGCAGTGTTAAGAGACCAGACCGATATAGCAATCAGCCCCAGCATTTT. Its translation is CSVKRPDRYSNQPQHF.

This clonotype was observed a handful of times. This chain connects TRBV28 to TRBJ1-1, with D perhaps TRBD1 (6 bases). CDR1 is MDHEN, CDR2 SYDVKM, per germline. V was shortened by 3 bases and J by 1 base, with 9 bases between the two germline ends. This CDR3 comprises 14 residues. DNA for the CDR3: TGTGCCAGCAGTTTCCCAGGGGAGAACACTGAAGCTTTCTTT. Translation gives CASSFPGENTEAFF.

This chain links TRBV3-1 with TRBJ1-6; the D is unclear. Trimming took off 3 bases at V and 8 bases at J, with 11 bases between the two ends. The CDR3 is 14 amino acids. The germline V gene has CDR1 LGHDT and CDR2 YNNKEL (reference sequence). In DNA form, the CDR3 reads TGTGCCAGCAGCCACGGGCTTGGAGATTCACCCCTCCACTTT. As protein: CASSHGLGDSPLHF. Based on the CDR3 plus reference TRBV3-1 and TRBJ1-6, the full variable domain is DTAVSQTPKYLVTQMGNDKSIKCEQNLGHDTMYWYKQDSKKFLKIMFSYNNKELIINETVPNRFSPKSPDKAHLNLHINSLELGDSAVYFCASSHGLGDSPLHFGNGTRLTVT.

J is TRBJ1-5 and V is TRBV6-5; 9 positions match TRBD1. With V trimmed by 6 bases and J by 4 bases, 7 bases remained unmatched. The germline V gene encodes CDR1 MNHEY and CDR2 SVGAGI. This CDR3 comprises 15 residues. The CDR3 nucleotides read TGTGCCAGCAGCTTCGACAGGGGGGGAAATCAGCCCCAGCATTTT. Its protein is CASSFDRGGNQPQHF.

The V and J genes are TRBV19 and TRBJ1-1, with 10 nucleotides matching TRBD1. The J segment lost 10 bases and the V segment lost 9 bases, leaving 11 bases of the junction unmatched. The germline V gene encodes CDR1 LNHDA and CDR2 SQIVND (reference sequence). The CDR3 runs 13 residues. The CDR3 is CASREMGQGRAFF. The CDR3 coding sequence is TGTGCCAGCCGCGAGATGGGACAGGGGAGAGCTTTCTTT.

Only one count was recorded for this clonotype. This sequence joins TRBV7-8 and TRBJ1-1; TRBD1 matches at 10 bases. The CDR3 is made up of 14 amino acids. Germline assignment: CDR1 SGHVS and CDR2 FQNEAQ. Trimming removed 6 bases from V and 3 bases from J; junction bases left unmatched: 4. Written as DNA, the CDR3 is TGTGCCAGCAGTACGGACAGGGGGGACACTGAAGCTTTCTTT. This codes for CASSTDRGDTEAFF.

This clonotype was seen more than once but under ten times. This chain links TRBV11-2 with TRBJ1-1, with 8 positions matching TRBD1. V was pared by 5 bases and J by 0 bases, with 8 bases of the junction left unmatched. The CDR3 is 16 residues long. CDR1 is SGHAT, CDR2 FQNNGV, per germline. CDR3 sequence reads: CASSTRDRRLNTEAFF. CDR3 nucleotides: TGTGCCAGCAGCACCCGGGACAGGCGCTTGAACACTGAAGCTTTCTTT.

This clonotype was seen more than once but under ten times. V gene TRBV5-1 combines with J gene TRBJ2-7; D is tentatively TRBD1 or TRBD2 (5 bases each). The ends were cut back, 4 bases at V and 4 bases at J, with 6 bases in the middle. The germline V gene encodes CDR1 SGHRS and CDR2 YFSETQ. This CDR3 has 11 residues. Here the CDR3 reads CASSEGYEQYF. The CDR3 bases are TGCGCCAGCAGCGAGGGGTACGAGCAGTACTTC.

Regarding this clonotype: Mismatch with germline at one junction end may stem from a read error. The gene calls are TRBV4-3 and TRBJ1-1, with TRBD1 as a possible D gene (6 bases). The CDR3 contains 14 residues. Germline assignment: CDR1 LGHNA and CDR2 YSLEER. CDR3 nucleotides: TGCGCCAGCAGCCAAGTCGCAGGGGACGCTGAAGCTTACTTT. Protein sequence: CASSQVAGDAEAYF.

This clonotype was detected only once. The V and J genes are TRBV7-2 and TRBJ1-1; unclear D gene. This CDR3 is built from 15 residues. The V gene's germline CDR1 is SGHTA and CDR2 FQGNSA. V lost 1 base and J lost 1, with 10 bases in between. CDR3 residues: CASSLESHPNTEAFF. Here the CDR3 DNA reads TGTGCCAGCAGCTTAGAATCCCACCCGAACACTGAAGCTTTCTTT.

The J gene is TRBJ2-4, the V gene TRBV20-1; 8 bases fit TRBD2. The CDR3 is made up of 16 amino acids. Per germline, CDR1 DFQATT and CDR2 SNEGSKA (reference sequence). After removal of 3 bases from V and 0 bases from J, the junction contained 7 bases not matched to a gene. The CDR3 DNA is TGCAGTGCTAGTGCGGGAGGCCACCTAGCCAAAAACATTCAGTACTTC. This gives the protein CSASAGGHLAKNIQYF.

There are a few counts of this clonotype. The rearrangement links TRBV5-1 to TRBJ1-2; the D is unclear. Germline V gives CDR1 SGHRS, CDR2 YFSETQ. V was shortened by 6 bases and J by 2 bases, with 11 bases between the two germline ends. This CDR3 contains 13 residues. CDR3 DNA sequence: TGCGCCAGCACCAAGGACTGGAACTATGGCTACACCTTC. Translation gives CASTKDWNYGYTF.

The chain couples TRBV19 to TRBJ1-2; D remains ambiguous. The CDR3 is 15 amino acids. Trimming left V 3 bases short and J 0 bases short, with 11 bases between. From germline, CDR1 is LNHDA and CDR2 SQIVND (reference sequence). The CDR3 nucleotides are TGTGCCAGTAGTATGATGGCCAGACCTAACTATGGCTACACCTTC. It yields the protein CASSMMARPNYGYTF.

This clonotype was detected a few times. J is TRBJ1-4 and V is TRBV28; D gene unclear. Germline values: CDR1 MDHEN, CDR2 SYDVKM. The CDR3 is 12 residues long. The ends were cut back, 6 bases at V and 7 bases at J, with 9 bases in the middle. The CDR3 region is CASSSRSEKLFF. The CDR3 DNA reads as TGTGCCAGCAGCTCCAGGAGTGAAAAACTGTTTTTT.

This clonotype has only a few counts. This chain connects TRBV20-1 to TRBJ1-3; D call uncertain. This CDR3 region has 14 residues. Between the trimmed V and J ends, which lost 0 bases and 0 bases, there was a span of 6 bases. Looked up from germline, CDR1 is DFQATT and CDR2 is SNEGSKA (reference sequence). The CDR3 sequence: CSARDVGSGNTIYF. In DNA, the CDR3 is TGCAGTGCTAGAGATGTCGGCTCTGGAAACACCATATATTTT.

The chain couples TRBV27 to TRBJ2-3; 8 bases are a match to TRBD2. The CDR3 extends over 15 amino acids. Germline loops: CDR1 MNHEY, CDR2 SMNVEV (reference sequence). V was clipped by 5 bases and J by 4 bases; unmatched bases: 8. The CDR3 here is CASSPLREGADTQYF. CDR3 nucleotides: TGTGCCAGCAGTCCCCTCCGGGAGGGGGCAGATACGCAGTATTTT.

The chain employs TRBV12-3 or TRBV12-4 and TRBJ1-5; D remains ambiguous. Trimming stripped 2 bases from V and 6 bases from J, with 5 bases between. The CDR3 covers 12 residues. CDR3 sequence reads: CASSLSSQPQHF. As DNA, the CDR3 is TGTGCCAGCAGTTTAAGTTCTCAGCCCCAGCATTTT.

J is TRBJ1-5 and V is TRBV12-3 or TRBV12-4; D call uncertain. V shed 3 bases and J shed 2 bases, with 11 bases lying between them. The CDR3 is 15 amino acids. This CDR3 reads CASSLSLGGNQPQHF. In DNA form, the CDR3 reads TGTGCCAGCAGTTTGTCCCTTGGTGGCAATCAGCCCCAGCATTTT.

The chain joins TRBV28 to TRBJ1-5; D might be TRBD1 (5 bases). The V gene's germline CDR1 is MDHEN and CDR2 SYDVKM. The CDR3 has 16 amino acids. Trimming left V 4 bases short and J 1 base short, with 14 bases between. The CDR3 spells CASSYVRGGSNQPQHF. The CDR3 DNA sequence: TGTGCCAGCAGTTATGTTCGGGGGGGGAGCAATCAGCCCCAGCATTTT. The full variable domain, in which reference TRBV28 and TRBJ1-5 provide the parts outside the CDR3, is DVKVTQSSRYLVKRTGEKVFLECVQDMDHENMFWYRQDPGLGLRLIYFSYDVKMKEKGDIPEGYSVSREKKERFSLILESASTNQTSMYLCASSYVRGGSNQPQHFGDGTRLSIL.

The V gene is TRBV5-6, the J gene TRBJ1-3; TRBD1 is a possible D gene (6 bases). Germline CDR1 SGHDT, CDR2 YYEEEE. This CDR3 is 16 amino acids long. The V end was cut by 1 base, the J end by 2 bases, with 13 bases between. CDR3 region: CASSLLPGAAGNTIYF. The CDR3 region has the DNA TGTGCCAGCAGCTTGTTGCCGGGGGCGGCTGGAAACACCATATATTTT. The whole variable domain, filled in from reference TRBV5-6 and TRBJ1-3, reads DAGVTQSPTHLIKTRGQQVTLRCSPKSGHDTVSWYQQALGQGPQFIFQYYEEEERQRGNFPDRFSGHQFPNYSSELNVNALLLGDSALYLCASSLLPGAAGNTIYFGEGSWLTVV.

The chain combines TRBV7-8 with TRBJ1-2; TRBD1 matches at 9 bases. The CDR3 loop spans 17 amino acids. Germline V gene lookup returns CDR1 SGHVS and CDR2 FQNEAQ. V trimming: 1 base; J trimming: 3 bases; junction bases outside the gene matches: 9. The CDR3 loop is CASSLEDRGSGDYGYTF. DNA for the CDR3: TGTGCCAGCAGCTTAGAGGACAGGGGTTCAGGCGACTATGGCTACACCTTC.

The chain combines TRBV27 with TRBJ1-4; D gene ambiguous. Germline V gives CDR1 MNHEY, CDR2 SMNVEV (reference sequence). CDR3 size: 13 residues. Trimming cost V 8 bases and J 7 bases, with 14 bases left between them. CDR3 sequence: CASLARRGEKLFF. CDR3 coding DNA: TGTGCCAGCCTTGCGAGGCGGGGTGAAAAACTGTTTTTT.

The V and J genes are TRBV6-4 and TRBJ2-7; 9 bases agree with TRBD1. V shed 3 bases and J 0 bases; nucleotides not matched to a gene: 9. The CDR3 has 17 amino acids. CDR1 MRHNA and CDR2 SNTAGT come from the germline V gene. The DNA for the CDR3 is TGTGCCAGCAGTGATTCTCCGGACAGGGGTAACTCCTACGAGCAGTACTTC. Amino acids: CASSDSPDRGNSYEQYF.

This chain uses TRBV7-9 with TRBJ1-1; no definite D call. V gave up 4 bases and J gave up 2 bases, with 11 bases separating them. Germline CDR1 and CDR2: SEHNR and FQNEAQ (reference sequence). The CDR3 runs to 14 residues. CDR3 nucleotide sequence: TGTGCCAGCAGCTCGAGGTCAGGTAACACTGAAGCTTTCTTT. Its translation: CASSSRSGNTEAFF.

There are a few counts of this clonotype. The CDR3 nucleotides read TGTGCCCCCCGGGACAGGGTCCCCAATCAGCCCCAGCATTTT. This encodes CAPRDRVPNQPQHF. This chain links TRBV6-2 or TRBV6-3 with TRBJ1-5; the match to TRBD1 covers 9 bases. With 11 bases clipped from V and 3 bases from J, the junction kept 8 bases outside the gene matches. This CDR3 spans 14 amino acids. CDR1 is MNHEY and CDR2 is SVGEGT in the germline V gene.

The V gene is TRBV5-5, the J gene TRBJ1-6; a weak D match, TRBD1 (6 bases). Trimming took 3 bases from V and 0 from J, leaving 13 bases between them. The length of the CDR3 is 17 residues. CDR1 and CDR2 from the germline V gene are SGHKS and YYEKEE (reference sequence). The CDR3 is CASSWGTSGSYNSPLHF. DNA for the CDR3: TGTGCCAGCAGCTGGGGGACATCAGGCTCCTATAATTCACCCCTCCACTTT.

The rearrangement joins TRBV18 to TRBJ2-1, with TRBD1 matching over 9 bases. CDR1 and CDR2 from the germline V gene are KGHSH and LQKENI. This CDR3 has 14 amino acids. V lost 3 bases to trimming and J lost 6 bases; unmatched junction nucleotides: 3. CDR3 sequence: CASSPGQGINEQFF. CDR3 in DNA: TGTGCCAGCTCACCGGGACAGGGAATCAATGAGCAGTTCTTC.

This chain joins TRBV7-8 and TRBJ1-5; 8 bases line up with TRBD1. The J segment lost 2 bases and the V segment lost 7 bases, leaving 10 bases of the junction unmatched. Germline loops: CDR1 SGHVS, CDR2 FQNEAQ. The CDR3 runs 16 residues. Here the CDR3 reads CASTGQGHRGNQPQHF. The DNA for the CDR3 is TGTGCCAGCACCGGACAGGGCCATAGAGGCAATCAGCCCCAGCATTTT.

The chain has TRBV5-6 and TRBJ1-1; maybe TRBD1 (6 bases). The germline V and J ends were trimmed by 4 bases and 6 bases, with 10 bases remaining between them. Germline V gene data show CDR1 as SGHDT and CDR2 as YYEEEE. This CDR3 has 12 amino acids. The DNA of the CDR3 is TGTGCCAGCAGCCGCTGGACAGCTGAAGCTTTCTTT. Amino acid sequence: CASSRWTAEAFF.

This clonotype was found once. V is TRBV6-1 and J is TRBJ1-5, with TRBD1 as a possible D gene (5 bases). CDR1 and CDR2 from the germline V gene are MNHNS and SASEGT. CDR3 length equals 16 residues. The V end lost 0 bases, the J end lost 1 base, and 10 bases lay between the germline ends. This CDR3 is CASSEAPGPSNQPQHF. CDR3 DNA sequence: TGTGCCAGCAGTGAAGCGCCGGGACCGAGCAATCAGCCCCAGCATTTT.

The V gene is TRBV7-2, the J gene TRBJ1-2; TRBD1 matches 8 bases. The junction had 5 bases not matched to a gene; V was cut back by 4 bases and J by 4 bases. Germline assignment: CDR1 SGHTA and CDR2 FQGNSA. This CDR3 is built from 14 residues. The CDR3 nucleotides read TGTGCCAGCAGCTCCCCTCAGGGGGCCTATGGCTACACCTTC. The encoded protein is CASSSPQGAYGYTF.